This record covers a single T cell receptor beta chain. No antigen is known for it. This sample is drawn from a study of shared clonotypes between healthy human individuals. Overall study context: Each donor's CD4 naive and CD4 memory cells filled three plates apiece, CD8 naive two, and CD8 memory one.

This CDR3 has 15 amino acids. Per germline, CDR1 MGHRA and CDR2 YSYEKL. Trimming shortened V by 6 bases and J by 5 bases, and 14 bases separated the two germline ends. This table comes from immunoSEQ multiplex PCR, and its TCRdb copy is limited to in-frame clones, with some not included. The sample has millions of clones; 85% to 95% are singletons. Study-level results: Relative to their counterparts shared across all four donors, non-shared clonotypes exhibited diminished generation probabilities. Sampling covered blood only; tissue repertoires likely differ.

The chain joins TRBV4-1 to TRBJ1-6; no clear D. The receptor comes from a young man in good health. Source material: naive CD4+ T cells sorted from blood. Subset reported: CD45RA+ positively selected. The CDR3 region is CASRIGGLNNSPLHF. DNA of the CDR3: TGCGCCAGCAGGATAGGAGGGTTAAATAATTCACCCCTCCACTTT.